These T cell receptor beta chains were read from a single sample in a study of Tregs in tolerant kidney transplant recipients. Method: immunoSEQ multiplex PCR; TCRdb's copy keeps in-frame clones and lacks some. Counted here are 90,000 to 150,000 clones, roughly nine tenths occurring once; the ten biggest clones make up over 0.5%. Sequenced: CD4+ T cells from blood. The receptors originated from a human donor in good health. Each CDR3 is given with its conserved first and last residue. D genes are given only for firm matches. Size is stated for part of the rows, as once, few or many counts, or as a class when the clone is expanded.

>TRBV5-1|NA|TRBJ2-2|14|once
TGCGCCAGCAGCCTCGACTTGAACACCGGGGAGCTGTTTTTT
CASSLDLNTGELFF
>TRBV18|TRBD1|TRBJ1-3|16|NA
TGTGCCAGCTCACCAGCCGGGACAGGGGCTGGAAACACCATATATTTT
CASSPAGTGAGNTIYF
>TRBV7-2|TRBD1|TRBJ2-5|15|NA
TGTGCCAGCAGCTTCGGACAGGGGACTCAAGAGACCCAGTACTTC
CASSFGQGTQETQYF
>TRBV18|NA|TRBJ2-7|13|NA
TGTGCCAGCTCACCAGACAGACTTTACGAGCAGTACTTC
CASSPDRLYEQYF
>TRBV5-8|NA|TRBJ1-5|14|NA
TGTGCCAGCAGATTTCGGGGTAGCAATCAGCCCCAGCATTTT
CASRFRGSNQPQHF
>TRBV7-2|TRBD2|TRBJ2-1|15|NA
TGTGCCAGCAGCAATAGCGGGAGGGCCCTCGGTGAGCAGTTCTTC
CASSNSGRALGEQFF
>TRBV5-1|TRBD2|TRBJ2-1|17|NA
TGCGCCAGCAGCTTGGCCGGGGGAGGGGACCGACTCACCGAGCAGTTCTTC
CASSLAGGGDRLTEQFF
>TRBV6-5|NA|TRBJ2-1|15|NA
TGTGCCAGCAGTTACCCAGAGAGCTCCTACAATGAGCAGTTCTTC
CASSYPESSYNEQFF
>TRBV6-4|NA|TRBJ2-2|14|once
TGTGCCAGCAGAGGGAGCGCGAACACCGGGGAGCTGTTTTTT
CASRGSANTGELFF
>TRBV6-6|NA|TRBJ1-5|12|NA
TGTGCCAGCAGTTACTCGACCCAGCCCCAGCATTTT
CASSYSTQPQHF
>TRBV2|TRBD1|TRBJ2-7|13|once
TGTGCCAGCAGTCGGGACAGGATCTACGAGCAGTACTTC
CASSRDRIYEQYF
>TRBV10-2|NA|TRBJ2-2|14|NA
TGCGCCAGCAACATACAGGGGAACACCGGGGAGCTGTTTTTT
CASNIQGNTGELFF
>TRBV10-3|TRBD1|TRBJ1-5|14|NA
TGTGCCATCAGCAAACAGGGGGGGGATCAGCCCCAGCATTTT
CAISKQGGDQPQHF
>TRBV7-9|TRBD1|TRBJ1-4|18|once
TGTGCCAGCAGCCGTACAATCCGCCTCCTGACAGGGGGAGAAAAACTGTTTTTT
CASSRTIRLLTGGEKLFF
>TRBV6-5|TRBD2|TRBJ2-1|15|NA
TGTGCCAGCAGGCCCGGGACTAGCGGGGAAAATGAGCAGTTCTTC
CASRPGTSGENEQFF
>TRBV12-1|NA|TRBJ2-5|21|NA
TGTGCCAGCAGCTTTGCGCTAGTTTCTCGTCTGGGCTCGGCCTTCAGGGAGACCCAGTACTTC
CASSFALVSRLGSAFRETQYF
>TRBV2|NA|TRBJ1-5|13|NA
TGTGCCAGCAGACGGGCCCCTAATCAGCCCCAGCATTTT
CASRRAPNQPQHF
>TRBV5-1|NA|TRBJ2-2|14|NA
TGCGCCAGCAGCTTGGCCCCCGGGCCCGGGGAGCTGTTTTTT
CASSLAPGPGELFF
>TRBV11-2|NA|TRBJ2-7|16|NA
TGTGCCAGCAGCTTAGGATCGGGGCGAGCAAGCTACGAGCAGTACTTC
CASSLGSGRASYEQYF
>TRBV19|TRBD2|TRBJ2-7|14|NA
TGTGCCAGTAGGTCACTAGCGGGAGCGTACGAGCAGTACTTC
CASRSLAGAYEQYF
>TRBV4-1|NA|TRBJ1-3|18|NA
TGCGCCAGCAGCCAAGGGCGGGCCTCTGCGGGCTCTGGAAACACCATATATTTT
CASSQGRASAGSGNTIYF
>TRBV21-1|NA|TRBJ1-3|15|NA
TGTGCCAGCAGCACTGCCCTGAGCTCTGGAAACACCATATATTTT
CASSTALSSGNTIYF
>TRBV18|NA|TRBJ2-3|13|NA
TGTGCCAGCTCACCACGGCGGACAGATACGCAGTATTTT
CASSPRRTDTQYF
>TRBV7-8|NA|TRBJ2-1|16|NA
TGTGCCAGCAGCTTAATGGGCCGACAACCCTACAATGAGCAGTTCTTC
CASSLMGRQPYNEQFF